The clone carrying this T cell receptor beta chain was seen only a few times. A second PCR of about 6 to 11 cycles used a sample-barcoded 5' primer and a J-beta primer mix. TCRdb used MiXCR to reprocess the 5' RACE reads, holding one entry per CDR3 protein. The table shows some 760,000 distinct CDR3 sequences, with more than 20% occurring only once. Total RNA, at least 5.5 micrograms per sample, came from PBMCs. The data belong to a study of blood T cells in healthy people across ages. Separately, the same data were catalogued under a study of T cells of mothers and their children. That report adds: Each mother gave over 8 million TCR beta CDR3 reads; each child, several million.

This sequence was found in a boy younger than 18 in good health. Sequencing used blood.

Written as DNA, the CDR3 is TGTGCCAGCAGTTTGGGACCGGGGGCTTTTTCGTACGAGCAGTACTTC. It codes for CASSLGPGAFSYEQYF. This chain uses TRBV28 with TRBJ2-7; TRBD1 or TRBD2 may be the D gene (6 bases each). The germline V and J ends were trimmed by 3 bases and 4 bases, with 19 bases remaining between them. The CDR3 is made up of 16 amino acids. The germline gives CDR1 MDHEN, CDR2 SYDVKM. Looking up the rest from reference TRBV28 and TRBJ2-7 gives the full variable domain: DVKVTQSSRYLVKRTGEKVFLECVQDMDHENMFWYRQDPGLGLRLIYFSYDVKMKEKGDIPEGYSVSREKKERFSLILESASTNQTSMYLCASSLGPGAFSYEQYFGPGTRLTVT.